This T cell receptor (beta chain) derives from a study of blood T cell repertoires in COVID-19. Overall study: Sites across the United States, Italy and Spain contributed samples from acute and convalescent COVID-19.

The CDR3 sequence is 13 residues long. Trimming took 3 bases from V and 6 from J; bases not matched to a gene: 2. Germline loops: CDR1 LNHNV, CDR2 YYDKDF (reference sequence). Original processing notes: How many nucleated cells were present was estimated from reference gene primer amplification. TCRdb's table, derived via immunoSEQ multiplex PCR, lists solely in-frame clones and lacks some. For V, J and clone size, that table is used; D and trimming come from the DNA. In the table there are about 440,000 clones, about 85% of which are singletons. The clonotype comes from a woman under 30 with acute COVID-19. The rearrangement links TRBV15 to TRBJ2-1; 7 nucleotides align to TRBD1. Sequenced input: PBMCs or T cells enriched from blood (not recorded which). CDR3 region: CATSRTGINEQFF. The DNA for the CDR3 is TGTGCCACCAGCAGGACAGGGATCAATGAGCAGTTCTTC.